This is a list of T cell receptor beta chains from one sample in a study of T cells after yellow fever vaccination. TCRdb fed the 5' RACE reads into MiXCR, producing one record per CDR3 protein. This sample yields approximately 110,000 distinct CDR3 sequences, of which around 7.7% are seen a single time; approximately 2.7% belongs to the top ten. The source material was CD4+ T cells sorted from PBMCs, sampled less than 11 days after the first yellow fever vaccination. These receptors were collected from a man between 18 and 29 years old who received the YFV17D yellow fever vaccine. Each CDR3 is given with its conserved first and last residue. Fields, in order: V gene, CDR3 length, J gene, clone size, CDR3 protein. Not all rows give a size; the values are once, few, many and, for expanded clones, a class.

TRBV6-1	14	TRBJ2-3	many	CASSRTGGPDTQYF
TRBV6-1	15	TRBJ1-6	many	CASSPGLPVNSPLHF
TRBV18	14	TRBJ2-1	many	CASSPTREYNEQFF
TRBV7-3	15	TRBJ1-2	-	CASSLFRSGNYGYTF
TRBV10-2	14	TRBJ2-3	many	CASRPVGGPDTQYF
TRBV29-1	14	TRBJ1-2	many	CSVGRDSPGNGYTF
TRBV12-3/TRBV12-4	15	TRBJ2-7	many	CASSLERGATYEQYF
TRBV7-3	13	TRBJ1-1	many	CASSLLVNTEAFF
TRBV5-1	15	TRBJ1-4	many	CASRDSQGTNEKLFF
TRBV6-2/TRBV6-3	15	TRBJ2-2	many	CASSQPLPNTGELFF
TRBV7-8	15	TRBJ2-2	many	CASSFPVTNTGELFF
TRBV7-9	13	TRBJ1-6	few	CASSPGRTSPLHF
TRBV18	14	TRBJ2-3	many	CASSRTGNTDTQYF
TRBV29-1	13	TRBJ1-1	many	CSARGVQNTEAFF
TRBV7-6	14	TRBJ2-2	many	CASSLEGLTGELFF
TRBV5-1	14	TRBJ2-5	many	CASSVGTGYGTQYF
TRBV7-2	14	TRBJ2-1	few	CASSLESLYNEQFF
TRBV7-2	13	TRBJ1-2	few	CASSFIGARGYTF
TRBV7-8	17	TRBJ2-2	few	CASSLEASGRYTGELFF
TRBV7-3	14	TRBJ2-3	many	CASSFQGSTDTQYF
TRBV5-5	13	TRBJ2-3	-	CASSLGIPNTQYF
TRBV6-1	14	TRBJ1-5	many	CASSEFPGNQPQHF
TRBV20-1	16	TRBJ2-7	many	CSASLPGTSGGYEQYF
TRBV24-1	15	TRBJ2-1	many	CATSDKGLGVYEQFF
TRBV12-3/TRBV12-4	14	TRBJ2-7	many	CASSLPARGGLQYF
TRBV2	14	TRBJ2-7	many	CASKSGANSYEQYF
TRBV6-5	16	TRBJ2-7	many	CASSYSGSGGTYEQYF